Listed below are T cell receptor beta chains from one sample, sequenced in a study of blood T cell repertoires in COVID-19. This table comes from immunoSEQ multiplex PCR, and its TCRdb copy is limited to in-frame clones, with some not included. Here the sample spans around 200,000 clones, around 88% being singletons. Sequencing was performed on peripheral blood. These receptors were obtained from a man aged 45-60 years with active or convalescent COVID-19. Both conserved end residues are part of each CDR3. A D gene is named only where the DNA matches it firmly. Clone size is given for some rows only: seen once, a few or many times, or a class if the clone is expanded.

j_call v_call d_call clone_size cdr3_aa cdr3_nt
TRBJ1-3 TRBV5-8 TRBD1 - CASSPDRALGNTIYF TGTGCCAGCAGCCCGGACAGGGCGCTTGGAAACACCATATATTTT
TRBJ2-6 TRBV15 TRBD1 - CATRAWGQGSSGANVLTF TGTGCCACCCGGGCGTGGGGACAGGGAAGCTCTGGGGCCAACGTCCTGACTTTC
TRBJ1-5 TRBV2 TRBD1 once CASSQGDQPQHF TGTGCCAGCAGCCAGGGGGATCAGCCCCAGCATTTT
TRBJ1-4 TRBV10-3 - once CAISPQSEKLFF TGTGCCATCAGCCCCCAGTCTGAAAAACTGTTTTTT
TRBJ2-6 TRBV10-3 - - CAITAARLSSGANVLTF TGTGCCATCACGGCAGCGAGACTAAGCTCTGGGGCCAACGTCCTGACTTTC
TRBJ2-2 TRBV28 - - CASSFHSAPSAGELFF TGTGCCAGCAGTTTTCATAGCGCCCCTTCGGCGGGGGAGCTGTTTTTT
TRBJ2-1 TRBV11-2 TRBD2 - CASRSGKLLLAGGPNEQFF TGTGCCAGCAGGTCGGGGAAACTATTGTTAGCGGGAGGGCCCAATGAGCAGTTCTTC
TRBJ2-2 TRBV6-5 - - CASSLDLNTGELFF TGTGCCAGCAGTCTAGACCTAAACACCGGGGAGCTGTTTTTT
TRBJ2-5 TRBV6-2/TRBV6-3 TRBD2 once CASSYSTSQETQYF TGTGCCAGCAGTTACTCGACTAGCCAGGAGACCCAGTACTTC
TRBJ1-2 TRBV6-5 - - CASSSTVNYGYTF TGTGCCAGCAGCTCGACAGTTAACTATGGCTACACCTTC
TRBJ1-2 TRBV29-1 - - CSVGEGSEGGYTF TGCAGCGTTGGGGAGGGGTCCGAAGGGGGCTACACCTTC
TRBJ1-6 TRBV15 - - CATSSGQVNSPLHF TGTGCCACCAGCAGTGGACAAGTAAATTCACCCCTCCACTTT
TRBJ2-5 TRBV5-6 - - CASSLGWTQETQYF TGTGCCAGCAGCTTGGGTTGGACTCAAGAGACCCAGTACTTC
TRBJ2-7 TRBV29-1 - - CSVLSTGLIEQYF TGCAGCGTGCTCTCAACAGGGTTAATCGAGCAGTACTTC
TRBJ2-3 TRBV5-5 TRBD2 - CASSLTRGVNTDTQYF TGTGCCAGCAGCTTGACGCGGGGGGTAAACACAGATACGCAGTATTTT
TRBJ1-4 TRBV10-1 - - CAVRSRVRLFF TGCGCCGTCAGATCCAGGGTTAGGCTGTTTTTT
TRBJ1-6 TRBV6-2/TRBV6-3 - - CASSRGAGHSPLHF TGTGCCAGCAGTAGGGGAGCGGGGCACTCACCCCTCCACTTT
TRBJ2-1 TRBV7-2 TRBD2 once CASSLGRGGNEQFF TGTGCCAGCAGCTTGGGGCGGGGGGGCAATGAGCAGTTCTTC
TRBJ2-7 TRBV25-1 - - CASSPNLPYEQYF TGTGCCAGCAGTCCTAACCTCCCCTACGAGCAGTACTTC
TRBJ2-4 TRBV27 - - CASRGFAGLAKNIQYF TGTGCCAGCAGGGGGTTCGCGGGCTTAGCCAAAAACATTCAGTACTTC
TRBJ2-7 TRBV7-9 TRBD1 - CASSSPSDRPYEQYF TGTGCCAGCAGCTCTCCCTCGGACAGGCCCTACGAGCAGTACTTC
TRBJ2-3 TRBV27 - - CASRWRGLTDTQYF TGTGCCTCTCGTTGGCGGGGGCTCACAGATACGCAGTATTTT
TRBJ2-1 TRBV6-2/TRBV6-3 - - CASSWAGDYNEQFF TGTGCCAGCAGTTGGGCCGGGGATTACAATGAGCAGTTCTTC
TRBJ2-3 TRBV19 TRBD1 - CASSGTGADTQYF TGTGCCAGTAGTGGGACAGGGGCAGATACGCAGTATTTT
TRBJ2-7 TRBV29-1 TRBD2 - CSVAGSGRAKQYF TGCAGCGTTGCCGGTAGCGGGAGGGCGAAGCAGTACTTC
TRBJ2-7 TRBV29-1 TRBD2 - CSGKSGAAYEQYF TGCAGCGGGAAAAGCGGGGCCGCCTACGAGCAGTACTTC
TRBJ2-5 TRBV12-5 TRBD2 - CASGAERGRGDIGTQYF TGTGCTAGTGGTGCCGAGCGGGGGCGGGGAGATATTGGGACCCAGTACTTC
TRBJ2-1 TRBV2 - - CASSAQGTGQFF TGTGCCAGCAGTGCTCAGGGAACGGGGCAGTTCTTC
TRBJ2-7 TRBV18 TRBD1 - CASSPGTGDNEQYF TGTGCCAGCTCCCCCGGGACAGGGGACAACGAGCAGTACTTC
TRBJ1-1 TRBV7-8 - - CASSPDIITFF TGTGCCAGCAGCCCGGACATAATAACTTTCTTT
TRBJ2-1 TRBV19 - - CASSLYRVGSIFNEQFF TGTGCCAGTAGCCTATACAGGGTCGGGTCGATCTTCAATGAGCAGTTCTTC
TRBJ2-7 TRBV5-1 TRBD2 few CASSSPTSGSYEQYF TGCGCCAGCAGCTCGCCGACTAGCGGGAGCTACGAGCAGTACTTC
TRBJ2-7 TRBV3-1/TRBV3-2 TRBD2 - CASSQETRLASYEQYF TGTGCCAGCAGCCAAGAGACCCGACTAGCATCCTACGAGCAGTACTTC
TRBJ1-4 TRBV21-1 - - CASSKPRGWDEKLFF TGTGCCAGCAGCAAACCCCGAGGTTGGGATGAAAAACTGTTTTTT
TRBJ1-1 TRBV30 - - CAWSGGGIGTEAFF TGTGCCTGGAGCGGGGGGGGCATCGGCACTGAAGCTTTCTTT
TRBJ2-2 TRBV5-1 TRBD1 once CASSLTTGGAVGELFF TGCGCCAGCAGCTTGACGACAGGGGGCGCCGTCGGGGAGCTGTTTTTT
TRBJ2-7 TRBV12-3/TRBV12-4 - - CASSPGASYEQYF TGTGCCAGCAGTCCTGGGGCCTCCTACGAGCAGTACTTC
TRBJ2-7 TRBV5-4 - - CASSSRLGEQYF TGTGCCAGCAGCTCCCGACTAGGAGAGCAGTACTTC
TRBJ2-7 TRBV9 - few CASSVDGNSYEQYF TGTGCCAGCAGCGTAGACGGTAATTCCTACGAGCAGTACTTC
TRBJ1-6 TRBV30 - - CAWSRSRINSPLHF TGTGCCTGGAGCCGTTCCAGAATTAATTCACCCCTCCACTTT
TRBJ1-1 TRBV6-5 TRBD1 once CASRGQAPRGTEAFF TGTGCCAGCAGAGGACAGGCCCCCCGGGGCACTGAAGCTTTCTTT
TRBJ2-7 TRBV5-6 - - CASSGAREAGEQYF TGTGCCAGCAGCGGGGCCAGGGAAGCGGGCGAGCAGTACTTC
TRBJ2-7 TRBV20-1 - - CSSGASYEQYF TGCAGTAGCGGTGCCTCCTACGAGCAGTACTTC
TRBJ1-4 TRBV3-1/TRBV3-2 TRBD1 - CASSQTGTGAEKLFF TGTGCCAGCAGCCAAACCGGGACAGGGGCTGAAAAACTGTTTTTT
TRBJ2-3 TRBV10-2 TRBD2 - CASSEAGAPDTQYF TGCGCCAGCAGCGAAGCGGGGGCCCCAGATACGCAGTATTTT
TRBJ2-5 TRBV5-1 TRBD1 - CASRAEPSQGETQYF TGCGCCAGCAGGGCAGAGCCTTCACAGGGGGAGACCCAGTACTTC
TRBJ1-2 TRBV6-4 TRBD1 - CASSPGQRSYGYTF TGTGCCAGCAGCCCGGGACAGAGATCCTATGGCTACACCTTC
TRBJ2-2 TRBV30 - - CAQLGGRATGELFF TGTGCTCAACTAGGGGGACGGGCCACCGGGGAGCTGTTTTTT
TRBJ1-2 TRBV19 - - CASRQNYGYTF TGTGCCAGCCGACAGAACTATGGCTACACCTTC
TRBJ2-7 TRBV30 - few CAWSEIQDSSYEQYF TGTGCCTGGAGTGAAATACAGGATAGCTCCTACGAGCAGTACTTC
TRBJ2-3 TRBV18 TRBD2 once CASSPLAGGTSTDTQYF TGTGCCAGCTCGCCTCTAGCGGGGGGTACTAGCACAGATACGCAGTATTTT
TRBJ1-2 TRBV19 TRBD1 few CASSPGQGANGYTF TGTGCCAGTAGCCCCGGACAGGGGGCAAATGGCTACACCTTC